Following are 32 T cell receptor beta chains from one sample sequenced in a study of T cells after yellow fever vaccination. A single record per CDR3 protein comes from TCRdb applying MiXCR to the 5' RACE reads. The repertoire holds a few hundred thousand distinct CDR3 sequences, with 8.7% as singletons. Sequencing was performed on PBMCs, taken on the day of the first yellow fever vaccination. The source is a man between 18 and 29 years old who received the YFV17D yellow fever vaccine.

The chain is built from TRBV7-9 and TRBJ1-6; possible D gene TRBD1, 6 bases. Trimming removed 5 bases from V and 7 bases from J, with 21 bases in between. The CDR3 totals 17 residues. Germline V gene data show CDR1 as SEHNR and CDR2 as FQNEAQ (reference sequence). The CDR3 nucleotides read TGTGCCAGCAGCCGAGCGGGCCAGGGGATAAAGAATTCACCCCTCCACTTT. Its translation is CASSRAGQGIKNSPLHF.

This clonotype was seen only a few times. The rearrangement links TRBV5-1 to TRBJ1-4, with no clear D. Germline CDR1 reads SGHRS; CDR2 reads YFSETQ. With 0 bases removed from V and 4 bases from J, the gap between germline ends came to 4 bases. The CDR3 contains 13 residues. The CDR3 reads CASSLESNEKLFF. In DNA form, the CDR3 reads TGCGCCAGCAGCTTGGAGAGTAATGAAAAACTGTTTTTT. The full variable domain, in which reference TRBV5-1 and TRBJ1-4 provide the parts outside the CDR3, is KAGVTQTPRYLIKTRGQQVTLSCSPISGHRSVSWYQQTPGQGLQFLFEYFSETQRNKGNFPGRFSGRQFSNSRSEMNVSTLELGDSALYLCASSLESNEKLFFGSGTQLSVL.

Details on this clonotype: This sequence may be a read error, since a much larger clone differs from it by one base. V is TRBV5-1 and J is TRBJ2-5; TRBD2 matches 12 bases. Germline V lookup: CDR1 SGHRS, CDR2 YFSETQ. Germline trimming cut 4 bases from V and 4 bases from J; bases unmatched to any gene: 2. CDR3 size: 14 residues. The CDR3, as DNA: TGCGCCAGCAGCATGACTAGCGGGGGAGAGACCCAGTACTTC. Residues: CASSMTSGGETQYF.

The sample holds a few counts of this clonotype. V gene TRBV10-3 combines with J gene TRBJ2-7, with D unresolved. This CDR3 region has 12 residues. Deletions cut 10 bases from V and 2 bases from J, with 12 bases between. CDR1 is ENHRY and CDR2 is SYGVKD in the germline V gene. CDR3 sequence reads: CATNQETYEQYF. The DNA for the CDR3 is TGTGCCACCAACCAGGAAACCTACGAGCAGTACTTC.

The chain has TRBV25-1 and TRBJ1-1; 9 positions match TRBD1. Germline CDR1 MGHDK, CDR2 SYGVNS. The CDR3 consists of 16 residues. The J segment lost 1 base and the V segment lost 2 bases, leaving 5 bases of the junction unmatched. As DNA, the CDR3 is TGTGCCAGCAGTGAACACTACAGGGGGCGGAACACTGAAGCTTTCTTT. This encodes CASSEHYRGRNTEAFF.

This clonotype was detected ten times or more. This rearrangement joins TRBV7-3 to TRBJ2-6, with D uncertain. The germline gives CDR1 SGHTA, CDR2 FQGTGA. The CDR3 has 15 residues. V lost 2 bases and J 4 bases, leaving 9 bases between the germline ends. The CDR3 spells CASSLGDSGANVLTF. The CDR3 nucleotides are TGTGCCAGCAGCTTAGGAGATTCGGGGGCCAACGTCCTGACTTTC.

This clonotype was found a few times. The chain carries TRBV6-1 and TRBJ2-1; D perhaps matches TRBD2 (6 bases). Germline loops: CDR1 MNHNS, CDR2 SASEGT. V was shortened by 1 base and J by 5 bases, with 15 bases between the two germline ends. This CDR3 is 16 amino acids long. CDR3 amino acids: CASSEEWGTSHNEQFF. CDR3 sequence (DNA): TGTGCCAGCAGTGAAGAGTGGGGGACTTCCCACAATGAGCAGTTCTTC.

The J gene is TRBJ2-6, the V gene TRBV11-3, with D unresolved. The CDR3 contains 17 residues. Germline CDR1 reads SGHNT; CDR2 reads YENEEA. The V and J ends lost 6 bases and 4 bases respectively, with 19 bases between them. DNA of the CDR3: TGTGCCAGCAGTTCCTCGGGTCGGGTTGGCGGGGCCAACGTCCTGACTTTC. Protein sequence: CASSSSGRVGGANVLTF.

This clonotype was counted between two and nine times. The chain uses TRBV7-6 and TRBJ2-2; D may be TRBD1 or TRBD2 (7 bases each). The V and J ends lost 0 bases and 0 bases respectively, with 20 bases between them. The CDR3 covers 20 residues. Germline-derived CDR1 and CDR2 are SGHVS and FNYEAQ. The CDR3 region is CASSLASGTDRRANTGELFF. The CDR3 DNA reads as TGTGCCAGCAGCTTAGCGAGCGGGACAGACCGGAGGGCGAACACCGGGGAGCTGTTTTTT.

The chain has TRBV7-2 and TRBJ2-5; unclear D gene. CDR3 size: 15 residues. Germline V gene data show CDR1 as SGHTA and CDR2 as FQGNSA. V gave up 0 bases and J gave up 3 bases, with 11 bases separating them. Written as DNA, the CDR3 is TGTGCCAGCAGCTTAGCCCGGAGCTTCAAAGAGACCCAGTACTTC. This encodes CASSLARSFKETQYF.

The chain has TRBV9 and TRBJ2-1; D is possibly TRBD1 or TRBD2 (6 bases each). Germline V lookup: CDR1 SGDLS, CDR2 YYNGEE. CDR3 size: 15 residues. The V end lost 1 base, the J end lost 7 bases, and 15 bases lay between the germline ends. CDR3 in DNA: TGTGCCAGCAGCGTATTCGGGGGCGTTGATAATGAGCAGTTCTTC. Residues: CASSVFGGVDNEQFF.

This clonotype was observed at least ten times. The chain recombines TRBV7-2 with TRBJ2-7; D unresolved. The germline CDR1 and CDR2 sequences are SGHTA and FQGNSA. This CDR3 is built from 13 residues. V was shortened by 5 bases and J by 2 bases, with 10 bases between the two germline ends. The CDR3 sequence: CASSRTYAYEQYV. DNA for the CDR3: TGTGCCAGCAGCCGAACATACGCCTACGAGCAGTACGTC.

This clonotype was seen at least ten times. J is TRBJ1-1 and V is TRBV5-1; tentatively, D is TRBD1 (5 bases). V lost 5 bases and J 2 bases, leaving 10 bases between the germline ends. The CDR3 has 13 amino acids. Germline loops: CDR1 SGHRS, CDR2 YFSETQ. The CDR3 spells CASSVRGNTEAFF. The DNA of the CDR3 is TGCGCCAGCAGTGTCCGGGGCAACACTGAAGCTTTCTTT. The variable domain in full, completed from reference TRBV5-1 and TRBJ1-1, reads KAGVTQTPRYLIKTRGQQVTLSCSPISGHRSVSWYQQTPGQGLQFLFEYFSETQRNKGNFPGRFSGRQFSNSRSEMNVSTLELGDSALYLCASSVRGNTEAFFGQGTRLTVV.

The chain has TRBV7-9 and TRBJ1-2; the D gene is possibly TRBD1 (5 bases). This CDR3 spans 14 amino acids. Trimming pared 5 bases from V and 11 bases from J, leaving 21 bases between. Germline V CDR1 and CDR2: SEHNR, FQNEAQ (reference sequence). DNA of the CDR3: TGTGCCAGCAGCGCCCGGGGCGCCCCCGGGGGATACACCTTC. This gives the protein CASSARGAPGGYTF.

This clonotype was seen repeatedly, ten times or more. This chain connects TRBV10-1 to TRBJ2-7, with TRBD1 identical over 9 bases. Germline V lookup: CDR1 WNHNN, CDR2 SYGVQD (reference sequence). The CDR3 covers 15 residues. The ends lost 5 bases at V and 3 bases at J; junction bases unmatched: 8. This CDR3 reads CASSLEPGQGYEQYF. For the CDR3, the DNA is TGCGCCAGCAGTCTTGAGCCGGGACAGGGCTACGAGCAGTACTTC.

This clonotype came up many times. V gene TRBV7-2 combines with J gene TRBJ1-2, with D perhaps TRBD1 (5 bases). V was trimmed by 5 bases and J by 0 bases, leaving 16 bases between them. CDR1 SGHTA and CDR2 FQGNSA come from the germline V gene. The CDR3 contains 16 residues. In nucleotides, the CDR3 is TGTGCCAGCAGCCCCCCTTGGGGCTCGACTAACTATGGCTACACCTTC. It specifies CASSPPWGSTNYGYTF.

The J gene is TRBJ2-3, the V gene TRBV11-2; D possibly matches TRBD1 or TRBD2 (6 bases each). There are 12 residues in the CDR3. The germline V gene encodes CDR1 SGHAT and CDR2 FQNNGV. V was cut by 4 bases and J by 8 bases, with 10 bases left in between. The CDR3 region has the DNA TGTGCCAGCAGCTCCGAGGGGGGTACGCAGTATTTT. This encodes CASSSEGGTQYF.

This clonotype showed up just a few times. This sequence joins TRBV4-1 and TRBJ1-4, with 8 nucleotides matching TRBD1. CDR1 is MGHRA, CDR2 YSYEKL, per germline. V shed 4 bases, J shed 0 bases, and the junction held 4 bases outside the gene matches. CDR3 length equals 16 residues. The CDR3: CASSPGQGPTNEKLFF. The CDR3 DNA sequence: TGCGCCAGCAGCCCCGGACAGGGACCAACTAATGAAAAACTGTTTTTT.

This clonotype was detected a few times. The chain uses TRBV12-3 or TRBV12-4 and TRBJ1-5, with D uncertain. CDR3 length equals 15 residues. Trimming took 3 bases from V and 2 from J, leaving 11 bases between them. The CDR3 DNA reads TGTGCCAGCAGTTTCTTAACGGTCGGCAATCAGCCCCAGCATTTT. It yields the protein CASSFLTVGNQPQHF.

The table lists this clonotype with many counts. Relative to the germline gene, one junction end is altered; a read error may explain this. The CDR3 DNA reads as TGTGCTAGCAGCCTAGGGACAGGGGACTCGGGGGCCAACGTCCTGACTTTC. Translation: CASSLGTGDSGANVLTF. V is TRBV7-7 and J is TRBJ2-6; 10 bases line up with TRBD1. Germline loops: CDR1 SSHAT, CDR2 FNYEAQ (reference sequence). CDR3 length: 17 amino acids. The full variable domain, with the rest looked up from reference TRBV7-7 and TRBJ2-6, is GAGVSQSPRYKVTKRGQDVTLRCDPISSHATLYWYQQALGQGPEFLTYFNYEAQPDKSGLPSDRFSAERPEGSISTLTIQRTEQRDSAMYRCASSLGTGDSGANVLTFGAGSRLTVL.

This clonotype was observed a handful of times. The chain employs TRBV29-1 and TRBJ2-1, with TRBD2 matching 12 bases. V lost 6 bases and J lost 7; bases outside the gene matches: 7. CDR3 length: 14 amino acids. Germline assignment: CDR1 SQVTM and CDR2 ANQGSEA. The chain's CDR3 is CSVRLAGEGNEQFF. The CDR3 DNA reads as TGCAGCGTGAGACTAGCGGGGGAGGGTAATGAGCAGTTCTTC.

In its sample, this clonotype was seen a few times. This chain links TRBV19 with TRBJ1-5, with 7 bases identical to TRBD1. The CDR3 contains 17 residues. J gave up 3 bases and V 7 bases, and 15 bases lay outside the gene matches. Germline V gene sequence: CDR1 LNHDA, CDR2 SQIVND (reference sequence). CDR3 DNA: TGTGCCAGTACGGAGAGACAGGGATATCTTGTCAATCAGCCCCAGCATTTT. This encodes CASTERQGYLVNQPQHF.

In its sample, this clonotype was seen many times. This sequence joins TRBV30 and TRBJ2-1, with TRBD2 matching 8 bases. The CDR3 has 11 residues. Looked up from germline, CDR1 is GTSNPN and CDR2 is SVGIG (reference sequence). Trimming took 1 base from V and 10 from J; bases not matched to a gene: 0. The DNA of the CDR3 is TGTGCCTGGAGTGCGGGGGGGGAGCAGTTCTTC. Translated: CAWSAGGEQFF.

The chain has TRBV27 and TRBJ1-4, with TRBD1 matching over 7 bases. CDR3 length: 14 amino acids. Unmatched junction bases numbered 10, after V lost 2 bases and J lost 13 bases. Germline V lookup: CDR1 MNHEY, CDR2 SMNVEV (reference sequence). CDR3: CASSLLGLGQPLFF. CDR3 nucleotides: TGTGCCAGCAGTTTACTCGGACTGGGACAGCCACTGTTTTTT.

Ten or more counts support this clonotype. The V call is TRBV20-1, the J call TRBJ2-7, with TRBD2 matching 9 bases. The V and J ends lost 8 bases and 6 bases, in that order; junction bases with no gene match: 14. Germline V gene lookup returns CDR1 DFQATT and CDR2 SNEGSKA (reference sequence). The CDR3 is made up of 14 amino acids. The CDR3 loop reads CSITSGLIPSEQYF. CDR3 DNA sequence: TGCAGTATTACTAGCGGGCTTATTCCCTCCGAGCAGTACTTC.

V gene TRBV7-7 combines with J gene TRBJ2-2; 9 bases map to TRBD1. This CDR3 is built from 19 residues. V lost 5 bases, J lost 1 base, and 14 bases stayed unmatched. Germline CDR1 is SSHAT and CDR2 is FNYEAQ (reference sequence). The CDR3 sequence: CASSPDDRGTTGNTGELFF. The CDR3 DNA reads TGTGCCAGCAGCCCAGACGACAGGGGGACCACCGGGAACACCGGGGAGCTGTTTTTT.

This clonotype occurred many times. The V gene is TRBV12-3 or TRBV12-4, the J gene TRBJ1-2, with D possibly TRBD1 on 5 matching bases. CDR3 length: 16 amino acids. V lost 5 bases and J lost 5, with 21 bases in between. CDR3 residues: CASSPSPGLLLYGYTF. In nucleotides, the CDR3 is TGTGCCAGCAGTCCGAGCCCGGGACTCCTCCTATATGGCTACACCTTC.

The sample holds one count of this clonotype. The V and J genes are TRBV7-2 and TRBJ2-3; D tentatively reads TRBD1 or TRBD2 (5 bases each). Germline lookup yields CDR1 SGHTA and CDR2 FQGNSA. V lost 1 base to trimming and J lost 0 bases, with 11 bases between them. The CDR3 is made up of 16 amino acids. The DNA of the CDR3 is TGTGCCAGCAGCTTAGTAGGGACCCTAAGCACAGATACGCAGTATTTT. Amino acid sequence: CASSLVGTLSTDTQYF.

The chain combines TRBV13 with TRBJ2-1, with D hard to call. Germline CDR1 is PRHDT and CDR2 is FYEKMQ (reference sequence). The CDR3 has 13 residues. The ends were cut back, 0 bases at V and 10 bases at J, with 10 bases in the middle. The CDR3 loop is CASSLGAGEEQFF. The CDR3 DNA reads as TGTGCCAGCAGCTTAGGGGCAGGCGAGGAGCAGTTCTTC.

J is TRBJ2-7 and V is TRBV5-1, with D possibly TRBD1 on 6 matching bases. The germline V gene has CDR1 SGHRS and CDR2 YFSETQ. The length of the CDR3 is 15 residues. With 3 bases removed from V and 2 bases from J, the gap between germline ends came to 15 bases. The DNA for the CDR3 is TGCGCCAGCAGCTGGCAAGGACAGCAAACCTACGAGCAGTACTTC. Its protein is CASSWQGQQTYEQYF.

This clonotype occurred a few times. This CDR3 is CASSLGDNGLFVQYF. The CDR3 region has the DNA TGTGCCAGCAGCTTGGGTGACAACGGTCTTTTCGTCCAGTACTTC. The rearrangement uses TRBV11-1 and TRBJ2-7, with D uncertain. Germline CDR1 SGHAT, CDR2 FQDESV (reference sequence). The CDR3 has 15 residues. Trimming removed 3 bases from V and 10 bases from J, with 22 bases in between.

This clonotype was counted many times. This chain connects TRBV5-1 to TRBJ1-2; no firm D call. V lost 1 base to trimming and J lost 6 bases, with 13 bases between them. Germline V gene data show CDR1 as SGHRS and CDR2 as YFSETQ. The CDR3 has 14 residues. The CDR3 sequence: CASSLLDTAHGYTF. In DNA form, the CDR3 reads TGCGCCAGCAGCTTGTTAGACACGGCCCATGGCTACACCTTC.